This TCR beta chain comes out of a study of cytotoxic CD8 clonotypes in ibrutinib-treated CLL. Clones were sequenced by immunoSEQ multiplex PCR, and TCRdb holds only the in-frame ones, with some missing. The sample includes around 310,000 clones, around four fifths of them seen just once. Germline V CDR1 and CDR2: MNHEY, SVGAGI. CDR3 length: 14 amino acids. V trimming: 0 bases; J trimming: 5 bases; junction bases outside the gene matches: 4. The receptor's source is a human donor with chronic lymphocytic leukemia. Specimen: PBMCs, collected before ibrutinib treatment. This chain links TRBV6-5 with TRBJ2-7, with 7 nucleotides matching TRBD1. The CDR3: CASSYSGQGDEQYF. CDR3 DNA: TGTGCCAGCAGTTACTCAGGTCAGGGGGACGAGCAGTACTTC.